The rows below give T cell receptor beta chains drawn from one sample of a study of CD8+ T cells in alopecia areata. Sequenced by immunoSEQ multiplex PCR; TCRdb stores in-frame clones only, minus some. The repertoire includes 95,000 to 100,000 clones, around 60% of them detected once, and roughly a sixth sits in the top ten. This specimen consisted of CD8+ T cells sorted from blood, obtained at week 4, from a patient treated with tofacitinib. The receptors here all came from a human donor with alopecia areata. The CDR3 runs from the conserved cysteine through the conserved F or W. D genes are given only for firm matches. Some rows mark clone size as missing; the rest say once, few, many or name a class of expanded clone.

j_gene: TRBJ2-7
v_gene: TRBV4-1
abundance: few
len: 16
d_gene: TRBD2
CDR3nt: TGCGCCAGCAGCCAGATAGGGACTAGCGGGAGCTACGAGCAGTACTTC
CDR3aa: CASSQIGTSGSYEQYF

j_gene: TRBJ1-1
v_gene: TRBV4-3
abundance: -
len: 15
d_gene: -
CDR3nt: TGCGCCAGCAGCCTCTTGGCGGGGGGCGAGACTGAAGCTTTCTTT
CDR3aa: CASSLLAGGETEAFF

j_gene: TRBJ2-3
v_gene: TRBV27
abundance: -
len: 15
d_gene: -
CDR3nt: TGTGCCAGCAGTGAACTCCGGGGGAGCACAGATACGCAGTATTTT
CDR3aa: CASSELRGSTDTQYF

j_gene: TRBJ1-2
v_gene: TRBV25-1
abundance: -
len: 13
d_gene: -
CDR3nt: TGTGCCAGCAGGGCTGGTGGGGCAAGGGGCTACACCTTC
CDR3aa: CASRAGGARGYTF

j_gene: TRBJ1-4
v_gene: TRBV15
abundance: -
len: 15
d_gene: TRBD1
CDR3nt: TGTGCCACCAGCACAGGAAGGACAGGGAGTGAAAAACTGTTTTTT
CDR3aa: CATSTGRTGSEKLFF

j_gene: TRBJ2-5
v_gene: TRBV27
abundance: -
len: 14
d_gene: TRBD2
CDR3nt: TGTGCCAGCAGCCTCCGACTAGCCCCAGAGACCCAGTACTTC
CDR3aa: CASSLRLAPETQYF

j_gene: TRBJ1-1
v_gene: TRBV9
abundance: -
len: 12
d_gene: -
CDR3nt: TGTGCCAGCAGCGGGGGACTCCGGGAGGCTTTCTTT
CDR3aa: CASSGGLREAFF

j_gene: TRBJ1-1
v_gene: TRBV27
abundance: -
len: 12
d_gene: -
CDR3nt: TGTGCCAGCAGAGGGGGTAAAGGTGAAGCTTTCTTT
CDR3aa: CASRGGKGEAFF

j_gene: TRBJ2-7
v_gene: TRBV4-3
abundance: -
len: 15
d_gene: TRBD1
CDR3nt: TGCGCCAGCAGCCAGGGGACAGAATATCTCTACGAGCAGTACTTC
CDR3aa: CASSQGTEYLYEQYF

j_gene: TRBJ2-7
v_gene: TRBV27
abundance: -
len: 14
d_gene: -
CDR3nt: TGTGCCAGCAGTTTATCCCTCAGCGGCTACGAGCAGTACTTC
CDR3aa: CASSLSLSGYEQYF

j_gene: TRBJ1-2
v_gene: TRBV27
abundance: -
len: 9
d_gene: -
CDR3nt: TGTGCCAACAGCTATGGCTACACCTTC
CDR3aa: CANSYGYTF

j_gene: TRBJ1-2
v_gene: TRBV19
abundance: -
len: 12
d_gene: TRBD1
CDR3nt: TGTGCCAGTAGACAGGGGTTTGGCGGCTACACCTTC
CDR3aa: CASRQGFGGYTF

j_gene: TRBJ2-7
v_gene: TRBV30
abundance: -
len: 11
d_gene: -
CDR3nt: TGTGCCTGGAGTGTAGTATACGAGCAGTACTTC
CDR3aa: CAWSVVYEQYF

j_gene: TRBJ2-7
v_gene: TRBV5-1
abundance: -
len: 17
d_gene: -
CDR3nt: TGCGCCAGCAGCTTGGGGGCCCCTTCCGGGGCTAACTACGAGCAGTACTTC
CDR3aa: CASSLGAPSGANYEQYF

j_gene: TRBJ2-7
v_gene: TRBV28
abundance: -
len: 12
d_gene: -
CDR3nt: TGTGTAACCGGGGCGGCCCCAGGCGAGCAGTACTTC
CDR3aa: CVTGAAPGEQYF

j_gene: TRBJ1-2
v_gene: TRBV11-2
abundance: once
len: 15
d_gene: -
CDR3nt: TGTGCCAGCAGCTTAGGCCCCACACCTAACTATGGCTACACCTTC
CDR3aa: CASSLGPTPNYGYTF

j_gene: TRBJ1-1
v_gene: TRBV13
abundance: few
len: 12
d_gene: -
CDR3nt: TGTGCCAGCAGCTTAGAGACGGAAGTGGCTTTCTTT
CDR3aa: CASSLETEVAFF

j_gene: TRBJ2-3
v_gene: TRBV28
abundance: -
len: 23
d_gene: TRBD2
CDR3nt: TGTGCCAGCAGTCCCCTCCCTCCAATGTGGCTAGCGGGAGGGCCCATCGGCGCAGATACGCAGTATTTT
CDR3aa: CASSPLPPMWLAGGPIGADTQYF